This T cell receptor beta chain was captured by sequencing in a study of cytomegalovirus exposure and HLA in healthy donors. Overall study findings and caveats: There were several of the most significant clusters that appeared linked to common viral pathogens in a later analysis. CMV serostatus was the sole immune exposure information available.

On this clone itself: The antigen remains undetermined.

The PCR ran on 60 Vbeta and 13 Jbeta primers. Measured with immunoSEQ multiplex PCR; TCRdb has only the in-frame clones, and not every one. The table lists 150,000 to 200,000 clones, around three quarters of them singletons. Trimming stripped 3 bases from V and 5 bases from J, with 5 bases between. Germline CDR1 MDHEN, CDR2 SYDVKM. This CDR3 comprises 12 residues. The sequenced sample was PBMCs. The V call is TRBV28, the J call TRBJ2-1; D is ambiguous. The source of this sequence is a man aged 30 to 45 in good health and CMV-seronegative. DNA of the CDR3: TGTGCCAGCAGTTTGTCAGACAATGAGCAGTTCTTC. It specifies CASSLSDNEQFF.